This T cell receptor (beta chain) is drawn from a study of a mutant IDH1 vaccine in newly diagnosed glioma. Regarding the study as a whole: Pseudoprogression apparently lacked any relation to changes in top peripheral T cell clonotypes.

The method was immunoSEQ multiplex PCR; TCRdb's version includes in-frame clones alone and lacks a portion of them. This table holds 85,000 to 100,000 clones, about 82% found once. With V trimmed by 4 bases and J by 4 bases, 11 bases remained unmatched. This CDR3 has 16 amino acids. The time point was: baseline, week 1 (first vaccination visit). Treatment indicated: pre-vaccination baseline after standard-of-care therapy. With respect to this clone: Its antigen is unknown.

The chain links TRBV23-1 to TRBJ1-2; 8 positions match TRBD1. TRBV23-1 is an open reading frame, and its role is uncertain. The sequences come from PBMCs, collected from a glioma patient treated with radiotherapy, temozolomide or both. The TCR comes from a man in his forties or fifties with glioma. CDR3: CASSLETGGVGYGYTF. CDR3 sequence (DNA): TGCGCCAGCAGTCTCGAAACAGGGGGGGTTGGCTATGGCTACACCTTC.